This T cell receptor (beta chain) is from a study of blood T cell repertoires in COVID-19. Background on the study: Researchers got acute and convalescent COVID-19 samples from the United States, Italy and Spain. The analysed material was cDNA or gDNA that came from T cells, B-cell-depleted T cells, or PBMCs.

As handled by the study authors: Estimation of nucleated cell counts was performed using reference gene primer amplification. Clones were sequenced by immunoSEQ multiplex PCR, and TCRdb holds only the in-frame ones, with some missing. V, J and clone size reflect that table, while D and trimming were determined from the DNA. The top ten clones hold 11% to 15% of a sample with about 150,000 clones, 78% of them seen once. Germline trimming cut 6 bases from V and 2 bases from J; bases unmatched to any gene: 6. This CDR3 comprises 16 residues. The V gene's germline CDR1 is MDHEN and CDR2 SYDVKM. This clone was counted between two and nine times.

Sequencing was performed on peripheral blood. The sequence was obtained from a woman at least 80 years old with acute or convalescent COVID-19. The chain couples TRBV28 to TRBJ1-6; 8 nucleotides align to TRBD1. The CDR3 spells CASSKDRETYNSPLHF. CDR3 nucleotides: TGTGCCAGCAGCAAGGACAGGGAGACCTATAATTCACCCCTCCACTTT.